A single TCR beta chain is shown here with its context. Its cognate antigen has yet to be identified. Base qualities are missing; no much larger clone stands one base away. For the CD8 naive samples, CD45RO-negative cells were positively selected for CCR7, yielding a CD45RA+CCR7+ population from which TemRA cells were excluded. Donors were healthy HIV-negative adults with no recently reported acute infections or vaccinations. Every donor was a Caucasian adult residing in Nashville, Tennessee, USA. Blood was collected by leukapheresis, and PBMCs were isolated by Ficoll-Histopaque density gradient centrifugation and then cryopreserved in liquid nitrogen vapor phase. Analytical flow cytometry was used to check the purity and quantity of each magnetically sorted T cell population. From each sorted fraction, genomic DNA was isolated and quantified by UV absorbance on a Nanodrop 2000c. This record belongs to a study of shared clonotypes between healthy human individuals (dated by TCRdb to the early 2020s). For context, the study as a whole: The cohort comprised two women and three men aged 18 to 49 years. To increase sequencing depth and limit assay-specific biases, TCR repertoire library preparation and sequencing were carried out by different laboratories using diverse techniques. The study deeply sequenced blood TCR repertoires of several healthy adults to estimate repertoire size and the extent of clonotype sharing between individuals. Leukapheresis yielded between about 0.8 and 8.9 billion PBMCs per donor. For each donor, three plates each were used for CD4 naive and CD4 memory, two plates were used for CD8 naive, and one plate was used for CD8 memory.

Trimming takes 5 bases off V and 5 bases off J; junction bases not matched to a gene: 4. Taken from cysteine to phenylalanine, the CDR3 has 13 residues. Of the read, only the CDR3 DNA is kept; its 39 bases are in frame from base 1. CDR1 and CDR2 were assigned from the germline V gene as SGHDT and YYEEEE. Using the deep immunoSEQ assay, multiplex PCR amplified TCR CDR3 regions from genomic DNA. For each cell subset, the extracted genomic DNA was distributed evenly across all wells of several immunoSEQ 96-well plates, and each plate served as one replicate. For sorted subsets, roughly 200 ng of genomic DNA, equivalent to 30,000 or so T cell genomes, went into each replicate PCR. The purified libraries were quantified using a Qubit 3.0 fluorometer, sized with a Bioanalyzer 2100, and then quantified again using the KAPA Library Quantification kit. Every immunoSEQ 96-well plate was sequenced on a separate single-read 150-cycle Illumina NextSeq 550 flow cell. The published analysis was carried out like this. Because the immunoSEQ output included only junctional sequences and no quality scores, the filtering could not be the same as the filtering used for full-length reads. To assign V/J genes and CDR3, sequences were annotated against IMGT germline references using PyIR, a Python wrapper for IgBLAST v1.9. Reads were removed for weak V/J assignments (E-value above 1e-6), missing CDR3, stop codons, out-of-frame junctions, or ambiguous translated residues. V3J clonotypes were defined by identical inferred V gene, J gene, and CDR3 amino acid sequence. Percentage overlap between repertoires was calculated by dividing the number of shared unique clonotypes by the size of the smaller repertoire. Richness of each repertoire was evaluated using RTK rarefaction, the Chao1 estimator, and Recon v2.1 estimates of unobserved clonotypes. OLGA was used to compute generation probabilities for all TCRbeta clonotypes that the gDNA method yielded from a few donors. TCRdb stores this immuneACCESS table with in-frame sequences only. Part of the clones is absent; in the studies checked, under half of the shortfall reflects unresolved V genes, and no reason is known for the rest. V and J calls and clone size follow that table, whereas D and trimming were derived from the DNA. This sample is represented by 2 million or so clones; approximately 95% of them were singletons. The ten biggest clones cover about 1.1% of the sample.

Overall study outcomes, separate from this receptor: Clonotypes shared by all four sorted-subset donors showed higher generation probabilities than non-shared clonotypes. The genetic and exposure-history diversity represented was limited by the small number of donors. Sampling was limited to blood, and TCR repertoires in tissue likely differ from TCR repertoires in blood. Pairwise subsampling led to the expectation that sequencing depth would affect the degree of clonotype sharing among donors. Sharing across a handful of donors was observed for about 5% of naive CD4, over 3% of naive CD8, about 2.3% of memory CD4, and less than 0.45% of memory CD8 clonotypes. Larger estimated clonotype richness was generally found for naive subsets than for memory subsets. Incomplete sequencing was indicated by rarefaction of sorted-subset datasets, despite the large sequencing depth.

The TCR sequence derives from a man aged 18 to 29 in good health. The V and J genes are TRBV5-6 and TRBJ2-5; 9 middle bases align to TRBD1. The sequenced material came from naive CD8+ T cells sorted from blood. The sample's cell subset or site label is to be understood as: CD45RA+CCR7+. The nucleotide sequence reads TGTGCCAGCAGTGGGACAGGGCACGAGACCCAGTACTTC. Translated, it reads CASSGTGHETQYF.